This T cell receptor beta chain was recorded in a study of a mutant IDH1 vaccine in newly diagnosed glioma. Background on the study: Vaccination began 4-6 weeks post radiotherapy alone, or with temozolomide cycles. It was radiotherapy, temozolomide, or both that patients received previously, with most receiving both.

Time point reported: week 35, safety follow-up. Each dose delivered 300 ug of mutant IDH1 20-mer peptide subcutaneously with imiquimod. Concerning this clone itself: Antigen: not known.

The ends were cut back, 10 bases at V and 1 base at J, with 7 bases in the middle. The CDR3 contains 11 residues. Germline-derived CDR1 and CDR2 are SNHLY and FYNNEI. Using immunoSEQ multiplex PCR, the repertoire was profiled, and TCRdb retains in-frame clones only, with some absent. The sample lists over 55,000 clones, about four fifths seen once, with around 5% in the top ten. This receptor was identified in a middle-aged man with glioma. Sample: PBMCs, taken from a glioma patient whose treatment included an IDH1 peptide vaccine. This rearrangement joins TRBV2 to TRBJ1-1, with D hard to call. For the CDR3, the DNA is TGTGCCAAAATGAAGAACACTGAAGCTTTCTTT. This gives the protein CAKMKNTEAFF.